The 22 T cell receptor beta chains given below trace back to one sample, sequenced in a study of graft-versus-host responses after intestinal transplantation. The repertoire was sequenced with immunoSEQ multiplex PCR; TCRdb's copy has only in-frame clones and lacks some. In the table there are 85,000 to 130,000 clones, roughly 87% of which are singletons. These receptors lack a known antigen. The specimen was unstimulated CD4+ T cells sorted from spleen or lymph node cells, collected before intestinal transplant. These receptors were obtained from a human donor who received an intestinal transplant.

This clone was picked up a small number of times. The chain joins TRBV12-2 to TRBJ2-1; TRBD2 is taken as the D call from the table, unchecked against the DNA. TRBV12-2 is a known pseudogene. The CDR3 loop spans 16 amino acids. The CDR3 protein is CASRLGGGLAGVEQFF. CDR3 DNA: TGTGCAAGTCGCTTAGGGGGGGGACTAGCGGGAGTTGAGCAGTTCTTC.

The V and J genes are TRBV19 and TRBJ1-1; TRBD1 aligns across 8 bases. From germline, CDR1 is LNHDA and CDR2 SQIVND (reference sequence). The CDR3 covers 15 residues. Losses at the gene ends were 5 bases for V and 0 bases for J; bases not matched to a gene: 5. CDR3 residues: CASSVAGGLNTEAFF. The DNA for the CDR3 is TGTGCCAGTAGTGTGGCAGGGGGCTTGAACACTGAAGCTTTCTTT.

This clone was recorded once. This rearrangement joins TRBV6-1 to TRBJ2-3; no reliable D call. Trimming stripped 1 base from V and 2 bases from J, with 7 bases between. This CDR3 spans 14 amino acids. Germline V gives CDR1 MNHNS, CDR2 SASEGT. This CDR3 reads CASSEGPVTDTQYF. The CDR3 nucleotides read TGTGCCAGCAGTGAAGGCCCCGTCACAGATACGCAGTATTTT.

V is TRBV7-2 and J is TRBJ2-3; 8 bases align to TRBD2. The V segment lost 5 bases and the J segment 4 bases; nucleotides outside the gene matches: 11. Germline values: CDR1 SGHTA, CDR2 FQGNSA. There are 16 residues in the CDR3. CDR3 nucleotides: TGTGCCAGCAGCGTTAAGCGGGAGACTCTTTCAGATACGCAGTATTTT. Translating gives CASSVKRETLSDTQYF.

About this clone: One end of the junction fails to match germline, which may point to a read error. The genes are TRBV27 and TRBJ1-6; no reliable D call. The CDR3 contains 16 residues. Germline values: CDR1 MNHEY, CDR2 SMNVEV (reference sequence). The CDR3 nucleotides read TGTGCCAGCAGTCCTTACAAGAGCTCCTATAATTCACCCCCCCACTTT. The encoded protein is CASSPYKSSYNSPPHF.

The chain recombines TRBV28 with TRBJ2-1; perhaps D is TRBD1 or TRBD2 (6 bases each). From germline, CDR1 is MDHEN and CDR2 SYDVKM. The CDR3 length is 13 residues. Trimming stripped 4 bases from V and 9 bases from J, with 13 bases between. CDR3 loop: CASSSGAPSEQFF. CDR3 coding DNA: TGTGCCAGCAGTTCGGGGGCCCCAAGTGAGCAGTTCTTC.

The CDR3 coding sequence is TGTGCCAGCAGTTATTACAGGGACACCGGGGAGCTGTTTTTT. It is translated as CASSYYRDTGELFF. This rearrangement joins TRBV27 to TRBJ2-2; possible D gene TRBD1, 6 bases. V was cut by 4 bases and J by 3 bases, with 9 bases left in between. This CDR3 contains 14 residues. Germline CDR1 reads MNHEY; CDR2 reads SMNVEV (reference sequence).

The rearrangement joins TRBV7-3 to TRBJ2-2; D is uncertain. The V and J ends lost 5 bases and 6 bases respectively, with 10 bases between them. CDR3 size: 13 residues. Germline V lookup: CDR1 SGHTA, CDR2 FQGTGA. CDR3 loop: CASSRRVSGELFF. Here the CDR3 DNA reads TGTGCCAGCAGCAGAAGGGTATCCGGGGAGCTGTTTTTT. Full variable domain (rest looked up from reference TRBV7-3 and TRBJ2-2): GAGVSQTPSNKVTEKGKYVELRCDPISGHTALYWYRQSLGQGPEFLIYFQGTGAADDSGLPNDRFFAVRPEGSVSTLKIQRTERGDSAVYLCASSRRVSGELFFGEGSRLTVL.

The rearrangement links TRBV7-3 to TRBJ2-7, with 9 bases matching TRBD2. CDR3 length: 14 residues. The junction had 8 bases not matched to a gene; V was cut back by 2 bases and J by 9 bases. Germline loops: CDR1 SGHTA, CDR2 FQGTGA. In DNA form, the CDR3 reads TGTGCCAGCAGCTTAGAGAGGCTGGGACTAGCGCAGTACTTC. Protein product: CASSLERLGLAQYF.

This clone was counted between two and nine times. The chain employs TRBV25-1 and TRBJ1-2, with D possibly matching TRBD1 (5 bases). V lost 5 bases to trimming and J lost 6 bases, with 16 bases between them. The germline V gene has CDR1 MGHDK and CDR2 SYGVNS. CDR3 length: 14 amino acids. CDR3 sequence reads: CASSSVRWGDGYTF. Here the CDR3 DNA reads TGTGCCAGCAGTTCTGTGCGGTGGGGGGATGGCTACACCTTC.

The chain has TRBV6-6 and TRBJ1-1; D is uncertain. The CDR3 consists of 13 residues. Germline CDR1 reads MNHNY; CDR2 reads SVGAGI (reference sequence). V gave up 7 bases and J gave up 6 bases, with 15 bases separating them. CDR3 residues: CASTDYRRAEAFF. The CDR3 DNA reads as TGTGCCAGCACCGATTATAGGAGGGCTGAAGCTTTCTTT.

The gene calls are TRBV7-9 and TRBJ1-3; TRBD1 agrees at 7 bases. The CDR3 contains 15 residues. The germline CDR1 and CDR2 sequences are SEHNR and FQNEAQ (reference sequence). V trimming: 6 bases; J trimming: 0 bases; junction bases outside the gene matches: 5. CDR3: CASRTGTISGNTIYF. The CDR3 DNA reads as TGTGCCAGCAGGACAGGGACGATCTCTGGAAACACCATATATTTT. Drawing the rest from reference TRBV7-9 and TRBJ1-3, the complete variable domain is DTGVSQNPRHKITKRGQNVTFRCDPISEHNRLYWYRQTLGQGPEFLTYFQNEAQLEKSRLLSDRFSAERPKGSFSTLEIQRTEQGDSAMYLCASRTGTISGNTIYFGEGSWLTVV.

The V gene is TRBV19, the J gene TRBJ1-6; TRBD1 agrees at 7 bases. J was trimmed by 4 bases and V by 2 bases; bases with no gene match: 11. From germline, CDR1 is LNHDA and CDR2 SQIVND (reference sequence). This CDR3 spans 18 amino acids. CDR3 region: CASSIRGSGQSYNSPLHF. DNA for the CDR3: TGTGCCAGTAGTATACGCGGGTCGGGACAGTCTTATAATTCACCCCTCCACTTT.

The genes are TRBV6-1 and TRBJ1-2; no definite D call. Trimming took 2 bases from V and 5 from J, leaving 9 bases between them. This CDR3 comprises 13 residues. Germline loops: CDR1 MNHNS, CDR2 SASEGT. The CDR3 coding sequence is TGTGCCAGCAGTGAAACCCGGGTATATGGCTACACCTTC. This codes for CASSETRVYGYTF.

The genes are TRBV6-4 and TRBJ1-1; 7 bases fit TRBD1. CDR3 size: 15 residues. The ends lost 8 bases at V and 4 bases at J; junction bases unmatched: 13. Germline V lookup: CDR1 MRHNA, CDR2 SNTAGT. CDR3 sequence reads: CASPGKTGPGTEAFF. In DNA form, the CDR3 reads TGTGCCAGCCCCGGTAAGACAGGGCCGGGCACTGAAGCTTTCTTT.

The V gene is TRBV7-3, the J gene TRBJ2-7, with 12 bases lining up with TRBD1. V gave up 4 bases and J gave up 12 bases; unmatched junction bases: 10. CDR1 is SGHTA and CDR2 is FQGTGA in the germline V gene. The CDR3 is 14 amino acids. CDR3: CASSSRDRGQIPYF. In nucleotides, the CDR3 is TGTGCCAGCAGCTCGCGGGACAGGGGGCAAATTCCGTACTTC.

This chain connects TRBV6-1 to TRBJ1-5; D not resolved. The ends were cut back, 4 bases at V and 4 bases at J, with 8 bases in the middle. The CDR3 is 13 residues long. Per germline, CDR1 MNHNS and CDR2 SASEGT. CDR3 loop: CASSAWSNQPQHF. The DNA for the CDR3 is TGTGCCAGCAGTGCGTGGTCAAATCAGCCCCAGCATTTT.

The chain links TRBV11-2 to TRBJ1-6; D call uncertain. The CDR3 totals 13 residues. Per germline, CDR1 SGHAT and CDR2 FQNNGV. Trimming pared 3 bases from V and 6 bases from J, leaving 6 bases between. CDR3 nucleotide sequence: TGTGCCAGCAGCTTTCGTTCTAATTCACCCCTCCACTTT. Amino acid sequence: CASSFRSNSPLHF.

CDR3 in amino acids: CASSSRGRASSGELFF. CDR3 DNA: TGTGCCAGCAGCTCCCGCGGGAGGGCCAGTTCCGGGGAGCTGTTTTTT. V gene TRBV5-5 combines with J gene TRBJ2-2; 9 positions agree with TRBD2. The CDR3 contains 16 residues. Per germline, CDR1 SGHKS and CDR2 YYEKEE (reference sequence). The ends lost 3 bases at V and 6 bases at J; junction bases unmatched: 9.

A note on this clone: This CDR3 is also generated by other DNA sequences in the sample. The chain couples TRBV12-2 to TRBJ1-5; TRBD1 is the table's D call and was not checked against the DNA. TRBV12-2 is given as a pseudogene. The CDR3 has 12 residues. CDR3 region: CASRPHEWPQHF. The DNA of the CDR3 is TGTGCAAGTCGCCCACACGAATGGCCCCAGCATTTT.

The CDR3 spells CASSVYRDRGNEQFF. CDR3 DNA sequence: TGTGCCAGCAGTGTCTACCGGGACAGGGGCAATGAGCAGTTCTTC. The chain has TRBV6-1 and TRBJ2-1; 10 bases align to TRBD1. Trimming at V came to 4 bases and at J to 6 bases, leaving 6 bases not matched to a gene. Germline CDR1 and CDR2: MNHNS and SASEGT. This CDR3 comprises 15 residues.

V usage is TRBV19 and J usage is TRBJ2-1; D might be TRBD1 or TRBD2, each matching 5 bases. The V gene's germline CDR1 is LNHDA and CDR2 SQIVND (reference sequence). V dropped 3 bases and J dropped 3 bases, with 12 bases sitting between them. This CDR3 comprises 15 residues. In DNA form, the CDR3 reads TGTGCCAGTAGTATGGGGCGGGCGAGCTACAATGAGCAGTTCTTC. This encodes CASSMGRASYNEQFF.